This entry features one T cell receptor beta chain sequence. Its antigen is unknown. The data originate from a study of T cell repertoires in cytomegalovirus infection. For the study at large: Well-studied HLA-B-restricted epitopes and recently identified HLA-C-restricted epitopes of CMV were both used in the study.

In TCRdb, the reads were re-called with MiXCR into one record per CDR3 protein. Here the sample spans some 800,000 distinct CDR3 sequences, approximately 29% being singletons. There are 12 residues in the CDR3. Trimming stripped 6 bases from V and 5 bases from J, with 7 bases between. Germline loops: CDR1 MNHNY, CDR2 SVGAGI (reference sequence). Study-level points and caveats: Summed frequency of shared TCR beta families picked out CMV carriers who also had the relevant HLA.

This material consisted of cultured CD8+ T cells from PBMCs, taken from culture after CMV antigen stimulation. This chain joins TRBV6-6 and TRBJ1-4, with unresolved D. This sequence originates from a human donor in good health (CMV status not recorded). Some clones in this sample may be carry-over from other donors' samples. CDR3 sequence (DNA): TGTGCCAGCAGCTCCGGGAATGAAAAACTGTTTTTT. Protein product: CASSSGNEKLFF.